This T cell receptor (beta chain) emerged from a study of regulatory T cells in long-lasting Graves disease. Whole-study findings and limits: Newly diagnosed patients had higher TCR diversity than persistent Graves' patients did. Relative to new patients (around 1,000), persistent patients exhibited greater sharing of public clonotypes (around 2,800).

This clonotype was counted many times. Its specificity is unknown. Arm-PCR with iRepertoire HTBI primers amplified the CDR3 regions for these TCR beta libraries. MiXCR, applied by TCRdb to the multiplex PCR reads, yields one record per CDR3 protein. Of some 500,000 distinct CDR3 sequences in the sample, around an eighth are singletons; the top ten hold roughly 10%. Time point indicated: newly diagnosed GD, antithyroid drugs for less than 3 months. PBMC RNA was the source of the TCR library. This CDR3 comprises 11 residues. Germline V gene lookup returns CDR1 MNHNS and CDR2 SASEGT. The V and J ends lost 7 bases and 5 bases respectively, with 8 bases between them. The sample was also linked to a second study, of T cells in Graves' hyperthyroidism and ophthalmopathy. As reported in that work: Together with thyroid ultrasound, orbital computed tomography, serum thyroxine and TRAb, clinical symptoms were used for diagnoses. Most clonotypes expanded in the thyroid (above 0.001) were also present in blood.

The TCR sequence derives from a young man with Graves disease. This material consisted of peripheral blood mononuclear cells (PBMCs), taken at new diagnosis, from a patient treated with antithyroid drugs. The rearrangement links TRBV6-1 to TRBJ2-5, with a weak D call TRBD1 (5 bases). CDR3 sequence: CASTHRETQYF. For the CDR3, the DNA is TGTGCCAGCACCCACAGGGAGACCCAGTACTTC.